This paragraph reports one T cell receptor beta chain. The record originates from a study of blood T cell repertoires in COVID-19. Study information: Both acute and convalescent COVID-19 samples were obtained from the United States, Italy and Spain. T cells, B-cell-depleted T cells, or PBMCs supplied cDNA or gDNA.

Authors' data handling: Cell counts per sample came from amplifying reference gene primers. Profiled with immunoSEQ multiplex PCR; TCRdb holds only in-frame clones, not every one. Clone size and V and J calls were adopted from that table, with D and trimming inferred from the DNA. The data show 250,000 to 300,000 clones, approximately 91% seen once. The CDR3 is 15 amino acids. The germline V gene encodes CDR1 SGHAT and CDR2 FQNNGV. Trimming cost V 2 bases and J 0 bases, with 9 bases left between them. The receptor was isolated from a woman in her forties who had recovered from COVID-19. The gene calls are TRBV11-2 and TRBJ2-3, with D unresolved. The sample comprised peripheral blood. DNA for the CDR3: TGTGCCAGCAGCTTAACCGGTTCTAGCACAGATACGCAGTATTTT. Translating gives CASSLTGSSTDTQYF.